Shown below are 8 T cell receptor beta chains from a single sample sequenced in a study of cytomegalovirus exposure and HLA in healthy donors (TCRdb year 2017). Libraries were constructed by the immunoSEQ multiplex PCR assay. For the multiplex PCR, a mixture combining 60 forward primers for TCR Vbeta segments and 13 reverse primers for TCR Jbeta segments was used. The source is immuneACCESS, and TCRdb retained only in-frame sequences with V and J called. Part of the clones is not carried over; for the studies checked, unresolved V genes explain less than half of this, and the remainder is unexplained. Here the sample has under 120,000 clones; around two thirds occur a single time. The ten largest clones take up around 4% of the sample. The sequenced sample consisted of PBMCs. The source is a man in his thirties or forties in good health and CMV-seropositive.

Of note for this clone: The same CDR3 also results from other DNA sequences found in this sample. The chain joins TRBV5-1 to TRBJ1-2; 9 nucleotides match TRBD1. CDR1 and CDR2 from the germline V gene are SGHRS and YFSETQ. V lost 4 bases and J lost 6; bases outside the gene matches: 4. The CDR3 spans 13 residues. The DNA of the CDR3 is TGCGCCAGCAGCGTGGGACAGGGAGATGGCTACACCTTC. Amino acids: CASSVGQGDGYTF.

V and J are TRBV10-2 and TRBJ2-2, with TRBD1 matching 9 bases. CDR1 is WSHSY, CDR2 SAAADI, per germline. The CDR3 spans 16 residues. V gave up 1 base and J gave up 5 bases; unmatched junction bases: 5. The CDR3: CASSEFGDRVTGELFF. DNA for the CDR3: TGCGCCAGCAGTGAGTTTGGGGACAGGGTAACCGGGGAGCTGTTTTTT.

This clone was seen only once. The chain has TRBV7-6 and TRBJ2-3, with TRBD2 matching 9 bases. The germline V gene encodes CDR1 SGHVS and CDR2 FNYEAQ. The CDR3 is 16 amino acids. Germline trimming cut 3 bases from V and 2 bases from J; bases unmatched to any gene: 6. The CDR3 is CASSLRLAENTDTQYF. Written as DNA, the CDR3 is TGTGCCAGCAGCTTGAGACTAGCGGAGAACACAGATACGCAGTATTTT.

The J gene is TRBJ2-3, the V gene TRBV30; D perhaps matches TRBD2 (5 bases). Germline-derived CDR1 and CDR2 are GTSNPN and SVGIG (reference sequence). The CDR3 extends over 12 amino acids. Trimming shortened V by 0 bases and J by 6 bases, and 7 bases separated the two germline ends. The CDR3 DNA reads as TGTGCCTGGAGTGTACAGCGGGATACGCAGTATTTT. Translated, it gives CAWSVQRDTQYF.

The V and J genes are TRBV5-1 and TRBJ2-2; D perhaps matches TRBD1 (6 bases). The V gene lost 5 bases and the J gene lost 6 bases, with 11 bases spanning the gap. The CDR3 runs to 13 residues. The V gene's germline CDR1 is SGHRS and CDR2 YFSETQ. In DNA form, the CDR3 reads TGCGCCAGCAGAAGGCAGGGGCCCGGGGAGCTGTTTTTT. Translation: CASRRQGPGELFF. Filled out from reference TRBV5-1 and TRBJ2-2, the complete variable domain reads KAGVTQTPRYLIKTRGQQVTLSCSPISGHRSVSWYQQTPGQGLQFLFEYFSETQRNKGNFPGRFSGRQFSNSRSEMNVSTLELGDSALYLCASRRQGPGELFFGEGSRLTVL.

The rearrangement links TRBV11-3 to TRBJ2-3; 10 bases agree with TRBD2. V trimming: 6 bases; J trimming: 5 bases; junction bases outside the gene matches: 5. Germline V gene data show CDR1 as SGHNT and CDR2 as YENEEA. The CDR3 has 14 amino acids. DNA of the CDR3: TGTGCCAGCAGTTATTTAGCGGGGGGAGATACGCAGTATTTT. Translated: CASSYLAGGDTQYF.

The CDR3 reads CASGERGGQFF. The CDR3 DNA sequence: TGTGCCAGCGGGGAGCGGGGGGGGCAGTTCTTC. The V gene is TRBV6-1, the J gene TRBJ2-1; 10 bases are a match to TRBD2. Germline V lookup: CDR1 MNHNS, CDR2 SASEGT. V shed 8 bases and J 12 bases; nucleotides not matched to a gene: 4. The CDR3 runs 11 residues.

This clone was picked up one time. V gene TRBV7-9 combines with J gene TRBJ2-4; D is unresolved. Trimming took off 2 bases at V and 5 bases at J, with 10 bases between the two ends. The CDR3 runs 14 residues. Germline-derived CDR1 and CDR2 are SEHNR and FQNEAQ (reference sequence). In DNA, the CDR3 is TGTGCCAGCAGCTTAAAGCCAGGCGAAAACATTCAGTACTTC. Translation: CASSLKPGENIQYF.